This T cell receptor beta chain was documented in a study of T cells in pancreatic ductal adenocarcinoma (dated by TCRdb to 2016 to 2017). The study in broad terms: Seeking insight into the adaptive T-cell response that arises naturally, the researchers examined how many CD8+ T cells infiltrated tumors of resected pancreatic ductal adenocarcinoma, where they sat, and what features they had, alongside the same properties of suppressive cells. Overall results and qualifications from the work: There was no significant difference in T-cell clonality between tumor and blood, where mean clonality was roughly 0.11 for tumors and more than 0.065 for blood. Comparisons of clonality between tumor and blood may be biased toward lower diversity because tumors are enriched in CD45RO+ effector T cells rather than naive T cells. Since most people with pancreatic cancer show up with disease that cannot be operated on, the resected cohort was biased toward the minority who had early-stage disease. Compared with tumor samples, blood samples had more total productive templates and approximately 8.2-fold more unique clonotypes.

Comments on this clone: It lacks a known antigen. Base qualities are not provided; no much larger clone lies one nucleotide away.

The immunoSEQ hsTCRB kit was used to amplify TCR beta CDR3 regions from genomic DNA. An Illumina HiSeq system was used to carry out high-throughput TRB CDR3 sequencing. As for the original processing: The immunoSEQ software was used to analyze sequencing reads, and nonproductive sequences containing premature stops or frame-shifts were removed. Repertoire clonality was computed as one minus Shannon entropy normalized by log2 of the number of unique productive sequences. The immuneACCESS repertoire file appears here via TCRdb, limited to in-frame rearrangements. These files lack a portion of the clones; in checked studies, under half of the deficit traces to unresolved V genes, and the cause of the others is not known. Clonal size and the V and J genes are those of that table, whereas D and trimming came from the DNA. The table for this sample lists around 100,000 clones; nearly 95% of them were counted only once. The ten largest clones take up about 3.4% of the sample.

The junction shows trimming of 0 bases on V and 3 bases on J, and the gene matches do not reach 5 bases of it. Measured from the cysteine to the phenylalanine, the CDR3 is 15 residues long. Of the read, only the CDR3 DNA is kept; its 45 bases are in frame from base 1. The CDR1 and CDR2 encoded by the germline V gene (reference sequence) are MNHNY and SVGAGI. Pancreatic ductal adenocarcinoma patients who had undergone surgery without neoadjuvant therapy were selected. Peripheral blood was collected in heparin tubes, from which PBMCs were isolated by histopaque density gradient and cryopreserved in approximately 9.8% DMSO. Genomic DNA was extracted from six or seven PBMC and 9 flash-frozen tumor specimens using the DNeasy Blood and Tissue Kit with Proteinase K and RNase treatment.

The chain is assembled from TRBV6-6 and TRBJ2-7, and 7 junctional nucleotides match TRBD1. This clonotype was sampled from a human donor with pancreatic ductal adenocarcinoma. Sequencing was done on a sample of PBMCs. The nucleotides read TGTGCCAGCAGTTACTCCCGGGACAGCAACTACGAGCAGTACTTC. This is translated as CASSYSRDSNYEQYF.